This T cell receptor (beta chain) was captured by sequencing in a study of regulatory T cells in long-lasting Graves disease. The study's findings and limits: Persistent Graves' patients showed reduced TCR diversity versus newly diagnosed patients.

This clonotype has only one observation. No antigen is known for it. A read error is the likely source, as a far larger clone sits one nucleotide away. Time point noted: newly diagnosed GD, antithyroid drugs for less than 3 months. PBMC RNA served as the TCR library source. Libraries of TCR beta came from iRepertoire HTBI primers plus Arm-PCR of CDR3 regions. TCRdb itself ran the multiplex PCR reads through MiXCR, one entry per CDR3 protein. The table has about 620,000 distinct CDR3 sequences, roughly 15% seen once. Germline loops: CDR1 LNHDA, CDR2 SQIVND (reference sequence). The CDR3 is 14 residues long. These data were also filed under a second study, of T cells in Graves' hyperthyroidism and ophthalmopathy. That investigation notes: Graves' hyperthyroidism was deemed stable absent ophthalmopathy progression within 18 months.

The sequences come from peripheral blood mononuclear cells (PBMCs), collected at new diagnosis, from a patient treated with antithyroid drugs. The chain uses TRBV19 and TRBJ2-3; D is ambiguous. Near its end, the DNA agrees better with TRBJ2-1, so the J call may be wrong. This clonotype was obtained from a woman in her twenties or thirties with Graves disease. CDR3 sequence (DNA): TGTGCCAGTCGTCGGGCCGTCTCCTACAATGGGCAGTTCTTC. Amino acid sequence: CASRRAVSYNGQFF.